Listed below are T cell receptor beta chains from one sample, sequenced in a study of blood T cell repertoires in COVID-19. Method: immunoSEQ multiplex PCR; TCRdb's copy keeps in-frame clones and lacks some. The sample lists about 140,000 clones, over 70% occurring once. The sequenced sample was peripheral blood. The receptor source for this set is a woman aged 55 to 70 with acute or convalescent COVID-19. Each CDR3 is given with its conserved first and last residue.

TRBV18 | CASSPGLSTYNEQFF
TRBV25-1 | CASSEYFGQGSDTQYF
TRBV30 | CAWSVPGNSGANVLTF
TRBV5-6 | CASSLYMTGIGQPQHF
TRBV19 | CASNEVGAKNIQYF
TRBV2 | CASSIYPGQGFFQPQHF
TRBV28 | CASTSTGPYEQYF
TRBV6-5 | CASRDRAFYGYTF
TRBV28 | CASNPQASYEQYF
TRBV11-2 | CASSHRLAGVTGELFF
TRBV27 | CASSPSVNEQFF
TRBV25-1 | CASSLTLGYEQYF
TRBV7-9 | CASSSDRVEQYF
TRBV11-2 | CASSPGGRARETQYF
TRBV27 | CASIRNRGLAGSEQFF
TRBV9 | CASSSGQSQYF
TRBV6-5 | CASSYSGGGGNEYF
TRBV6-5 | CASRGGLAGEDTQYF
TRBV5-1 | CASSRDPGGDEKLFF
TRBV29-1 | CSVERQGLDYGYTF
TRBV5-1 | CASRAGGYQETQYF
TRBV5-1 | CASSLSTSYSYEQYF
TRBV6-6 | CASSRTSGRAGVTDTQYF
TRBV19 | CASTPGFGTDTQYF
TRBV6-2/TRBV6-3 | CASSYGLARVGELFF
TRBV19 | CASSTLQGSGTDTQYF
TRBV6-5 | CASSYEGAEAFF
TRBV6-5 | CASTPTSGSRNEQFF
TRBV5-4 | CASSSGGLGSYNEQFF
TRBV27 | CASSFGGTPLYEQYF
TRBV9 | CASSVTGTINTGELFF
TRBV9 | CASSVATGLAVGELFF
TRBV19 | CASSGRQGPNYGYTF
TRBV11-2 | CASSPLGNYGYTF
TRBV3-1/TRBV3-2 | CASSQEGTSKFF
TRBV11-2 | CASKRGLAKNEQFF
TRBV20-1 | CSARAGQPQHF
TRBV14 | CASSHAEGTNIQYF
TRBV5-6 | CASRPRTSGNNEQFF
TRBV28 | CASSWVGRPGETQYF
TRBV6-1 | CASSEAAAGAAFF
TRBV28 | CASSFQGSGRGVEQFF
TRBV2 | CASRRTGVHDGGYTF
TRBV28 | CASLDRISGTSGTYQETQYF
TRBV7-2 | CASSPEGGIPNYGYTF
TRBV3-1/TRBV3-2 | CASSRGRAYEQYF